The 18 T cell receptor beta chains below all came from one sample that was sequenced in a study of T cells in Graves' hyperthyroidism and ophthalmopathy. Amplification targeted TCR beta CDR3 regions from RNA transcripts. The HTBI primer set served for first-round RT-PCR of the TCR CDR3. TCRdb used MiXCR to reprocess the multiplex PCR reads, holding one entry per CDR3 protein. The data show 650,000 to 800,000 distinct CDR3 sequences, approximately 42% seen once. The sequencing sample was made of peripheral blood or thyroid tissue (not recorded which). The receptors were gathered from an adult man with Graves' disease, either hyperthyroidism or ophthalmopathy (not recorded which).

The table lists this clonotype with many counts. The chain combines TRBV20-1 with TRBJ1-5; no reliable D call. There are 12 residues in the CDR3. Germline V gene data show CDR1 as DFQATT and CDR2 as SNEGSKA (reference sequence). Between the trimmed V and J ends, which lost 6 bases and 3 bases, there was a span of 9 bases. The CDR3 coding sequence is TGCAGTGCCCAGCTTAACAATCAGCCCCAGCATTTT. It is translated as CSAQLNNQPQHF.

This clonotype was seen repeatedly, ten times or more. V is TRBV10-3 and J is TRBJ1-1; weak D call: TRBD1 (5 bases). V was clipped by 0 bases and J by 4 bases, with 18 bases between them. This CDR3 has 17 amino acids. The germline V gene has CDR1 ENHRY and CDR2 SYGVKD. The CDR3 reads CAISESRGSGVGTEAFF. CDR3 in DNA: TGTGCCATCAGTGAGTCGAGGGGTTCGGGAGTAGGCACTGAAGCTTTCTTT.

The J gene is TRBJ1-1, the V gene TRBV29-1; possibly TRBD1 for D (5 bases). Trimming shortened V by 8 bases and J by 1 base, and 11 bases separated the two germline ends. The germline V gene has CDR1 SQVTM and CDR2 ANQGSEA. This CDR3 region has 12 residues. CDR3 nucleotides: TGCAGCACCACTCAGGGGAACACTGAAGCTTTCTTT. Its protein product is CSTTQGNTEAFF.

This chain uses TRBV19 with TRBJ2-7, with 8 bases lining up with TRBD1. Germline values: CDR1 LNHDA, CDR2 SQIVND (reference sequence). J lost 3 bases, V lost 5 bases, and 3 bases had no gene match. This CDR3 comprises 13 residues. The CDR3, as DNA: TGTGCCAGTAGTCCGACAGGGGACTACGAGCAGTACTTC. It translates to CASSPTGDYEQYF. The full variable domain, completed using reference TRBV19 and TRBJ2-7, is DGGITQSPKYLFRKEGQNVTLSCEQNLNHDAMYWYRQDPGQGLRLIYYSQIVNDFQKGDIAEGYSVSREKKESFPLTVTSAQKNPTAFYLCASSPTGDYEQYFGPGTRLTVT.

J is TRBJ1-5 and V is TRBV14; D remains ambiguous. The length of the CDR3 is 14 residues. Germline V lookup: CDR1 SGHDN, CDR2 FVKESK. V was shortened by 1 base and J by 6 bases, with 10 bases between the two germline ends. The CDR3 is CASSQGQATQPQHF. The CDR3 DNA reads TGTGCCAGCAGCCAAGGCCAGGCGACTCAGCCCCAGCATTTT.

The chain joins TRBV29-1 to TRBJ2-7; 8 bases align to TRBD1. The germline V gene has CDR1 SQVTM and CDR2 ANQGSEA. V lost 8 bases to trimming and J lost 4 bases; unmatched junction nucleotides: 4. The CDR3 spans 11 residues. Written as DNA, the CDR3 is TGCAGCTTGTGGACAGGGTACGAGCAGTACTTC. Protein sequence: CSLWTGYEQYF.

The gene calls are TRBV20-1 and TRBJ2-2; possible D gene TRBD2, 6 bases. Trimming removed 5 bases from V and 6 bases from J, with 16 bases in between. In germline, CDR1 is DFQATT, CDR2 SNEGSKA (reference sequence). The CDR3 consists of 14 residues. The CDR3 here is CSAGALGSSGELFF. As DNA, the CDR3 is TGCAGTGCTGGAGCGCTCGGGAGCTCCGGGGAGCTGTTTTTT.

This clonotype was detected ten times or more. CDR3 in DNA: TGTGCCAGCAAGGAAATCCCCGGGACAGGGCCGTCACCCCTCCACTTT. Residues: CASKEIPGTGPSPLHF. The J gene is TRBJ1-6, the V gene TRBV2, with TRBD1 identical over 9 bases. Trimming at V came to 7 bases and at J to 10 bases, leaving 14 bases not matched to a gene. The CDR3 contains 16 residues. Germline V lookup: CDR1 SNHLY, CDR2 FYNNEI. The whole variable domain, remainder taken from reference TRBV2 and TRBJ1-6, is EPEVTQTPSHQVTQMGQEVILRCVPISNHLYFYWYRQILGQKVEFLVSFYNNEISEKSEIFDDQFSVERPDGSNFTLKIRSTKLEDSAMYFCASKEIPGTGPSPLHFGNGTRLTVT.

This clonotype was observed a handful of times. V usage is TRBV7-8 and J usage is TRBJ1-6; 7 nucleotides align to TRBD1. This CDR3 region has 12 residues. CDR1 SGHVS and CDR2 FQNEAQ come from the germline V gene. V trimming: 7 bases; J trimming: 9 bases; junction bases outside the gene matches: 3. CDR3 sequence: CASNRGISPLHF. The CDR3, as DNA: TGTGCCAGCAACAGGGGAATTTCACCCCTCCACTTT.

This clonotype was seen only a few times. The gene calls are TRBV10-3 and TRBJ1-6, with a tentative D call TRBD1 (6 bases). The germline V gene has CDR1 ENHRY and CDR2 SYGVKD. This CDR3 contains 16 residues. Trimming removed 10 bases from V and 7 bases from J, with 23 bases in between. DNA of the CDR3: TGTGCCAGCAGCTCCTTACAGGGAGTGGGGAATTCACCCCTCCACTTT. The encoded protein is CASSSLQGVGNSPLHF.

This clonotype was counted ten times or more. The rearrangement joins TRBV6-6 to TRBJ1-5; D is uncertain. The CDR3 is 12 amino acids. The V end lost 2 bases, the J end lost 6 bases, and 5 bases lay between the germline ends. Per germline, CDR1 MNHNY and CDR2 SVGAGI (reference sequence). The CDR3 here is CASSYEGQPQHF. Here the CDR3 DNA reads TGTGCCAGCAGTTACGAGGGTCAGCCCCAGCATTTT.

This clonotype was picked up many times. The V gene is TRBV20-1, the J gene TRBJ1-1; D gene uncertain. Germline V CDR1 and CDR2: DFQATT, SNEGSKA (reference sequence). CDR3 size: 11 residues. The V gene lost 5 bases and the J gene lost 3 bases, with 7 bases spanning the gap. The CDR3 bases are TGCAGTGCTGGGAGGGACACTGAAGCTTTCTTT. It codes for CSAGRDTEAFF.

The chain links TRBV7-2 to TRBJ1-4; TRBD1 agrees at 8 bases. Germline V gives CDR1 SGHTA, CDR2 FQGNSA. Germline trimming cut 3 bases from V and 8 bases from J; bases unmatched to any gene: 5. The CDR3 is 14 amino acids. The CDR3 nucleotides are TGTGCCAGCAGCTTTGACAGGGGAAACGAAAAACTGTTTTTT. This gives the protein CASSFDRGNEKLFF.

V gene TRBV7-2 combines with J gene TRBJ2-5; 7 nucleotides match TRBD2. Losses at the gene ends were 6 bases for V and 1 base for J; bases not matched to a gene: 5. Germline V gives CDR1 SGHTA, CDR2 FQGNSA. CDR3 length: 14 amino acids. The DNA of the CDR3 is TGTGCCAGCAGAAAAGCGGGGCTCCAAGAGACCCAGTACTTC. It is translated as CASRKAGLQETQYF. The full variable domain, with the rest looked up from reference TRBV7-2 and TRBJ2-5, is GAGVSQSPSNKVTEKGKDVELRCDPISGHTALYWYRQSLGQGLEFLIYFQGNSAPDKSGLPSDRFSAERTGGSVSTLTIQRTQQEDSAVYLCASRKAGLQETQYFGPGTRLLVL.

This sequence joins TRBV7-9 and TRBJ2-7, with a tentative D call TRBD2 (5 bases). This CDR3 contains 11 residues. In germline, CDR1 is SEHNR, CDR2 FQNEAQ (reference sequence). V gave up 7 bases and J gave up 7 bases, with 11 bases separating them. The CDR3 coding sequence is TGTGCCAGCACCCCGGGGTCTGAGCAGTACTTC. This translates into CASTPGSEQYF.

The table lists this clonotype with a count of one. The chain is built from TRBV20-1 and TRBJ2-7, with D maybe TRBD2 (7 bases). The germline CDR1 and CDR2 sequences are DFQATT and SNEGSKA (reference sequence). The CDR3 loop spans 13 amino acids. In nucleotides, the CDR3 is TGCACTCTAGGGGGGGATTCTTCCTACGAGCAGTACTTC. Its protein is CTLGGDSSYEQYF.

In its sample, this clonotype was seen many times. The CDR3 reads CSVVGQGGEKLFF. DNA of the CDR3: TGCAGCGTTGTCGGACAGGGTGGAGAAAAACTGTTTTTT. This sequence joins TRBV29-1 and TRBJ1-4, with TRBD1 matching 8 bases. Germline CDR1 and CDR2: SQVTM and ANQGSEA. The ends lost 4 bases at V and 8 bases at J; junction bases unmatched: 6. The CDR3 runs to 13 residues. Complete variable domain (other parts from reference TRBV29-1 and TRBJ1-4): SAVISQKPSRDICQRGTSLTIQCQVDSQVTMMFWYRQQPGQSLTLIATANQGSEATYESGFVIDKFPISRPNLTFSTLTVSNMSPEDSSIYLCSVVGQGGEKLFFGSGTQLSVL.

V is TRBV7-6 and J is TRBJ2-7; D is unresolved. V was cut by 5 bases and J by 8 bases, with 16 bases left in between. The CDR3 covers 13 residues. Germline CDR1 and CDR2: SGHVS and FNYEAQ. The CDR3 is CASSPTVGYQQYF. The DNA of the CDR3 is TGTGCCAGCAGCCCGACCGTTGGATACCAGCAGTACTTC.